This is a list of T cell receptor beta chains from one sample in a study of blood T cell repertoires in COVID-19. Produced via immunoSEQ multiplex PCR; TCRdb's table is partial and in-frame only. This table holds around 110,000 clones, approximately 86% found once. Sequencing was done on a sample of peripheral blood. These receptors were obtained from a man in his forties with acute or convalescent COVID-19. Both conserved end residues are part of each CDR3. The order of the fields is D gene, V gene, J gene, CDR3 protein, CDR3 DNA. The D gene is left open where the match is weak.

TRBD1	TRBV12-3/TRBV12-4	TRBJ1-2	CASRPTGGDGYTF	TGTGCCAGCAGGCCGACAGGGGGAGATGGCTACACCTTC
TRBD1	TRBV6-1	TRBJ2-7	CASSEGQGLEQYF	TGTGCCAGCAGCGAAGGACAGGGCCTCGAGCAGTACTTC
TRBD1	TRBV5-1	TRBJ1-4	CASSWDSAYEKLFF	TGCGCCAGCAGTTGGGACAGTGCCTATGAAAAACTGTTTTTT
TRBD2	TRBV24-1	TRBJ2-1	CATRNGGAGDNEQFF	TGTGCCACCAGGAACGGGGGGGCCGGGGACAATGAGCAGTTCTTC
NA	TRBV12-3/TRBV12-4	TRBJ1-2	CASSSTGYGYTF	TGTGCCAGCAGTTCAACAGGGTATGGCTACACCTTC
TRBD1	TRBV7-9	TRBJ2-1	CASSWDRYNEQFF	TGTGCCAGCAGCTGGGACAGATACAATGAGCAGTTCTTC
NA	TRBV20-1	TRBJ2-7	CSAAGRGEQYF	TGCAGTGCTGCCGGTAGAGGCGAGCAGTACTTC
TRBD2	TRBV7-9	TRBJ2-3	CASSVGTSGIPDTQYF	TGTGCCAGCAGCGTGGGGACTAGCGGGATTCCAGATACGCAGTATTTT
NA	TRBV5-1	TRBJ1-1	CASSLGRVSEAFF	TGCGCCAGCAGCTTGGGCAGGGTCTCCGAAGCTTTCTTT
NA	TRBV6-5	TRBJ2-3	CASSVYLGDTQYF	TGTGCCAGCAGCGTCTACCTCGGGGATACGCAGTATTTT
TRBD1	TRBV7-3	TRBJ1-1	CASSLTRDRKAFF	TGTGCCAGCAGCTTAACGCGGGACAGAAAAGCTTTCTTT